What follows are 3 T cell receptor beta chains derived from one specimen sequenced in a study of blood T cell repertoires in COVID-19. The protocol was immunoSEQ multiplex PCR, while the TCRdb copy is restricted to in-frame clones and leaves out a portion. This sample has 95,000 to 150,000 clones, with about 80% found just once. Input material: peripheral blood. The receptors were sampled from a woman aged 80 or over with acute or convalescent COVID-19.

The chain combines TRBV7-9 with TRBJ1-1; D perhaps matches TRBD1 (6 bases). The CDR3 is 15 residues long. Germline CDR1 SEHNR, CDR2 FQNEAQ (reference sequence). V lost 2 bases, J lost 2 bases, and 12 bases lay in between. In nucleotides, the CDR3 is TGTGCCAGCAGCTTAATCGGACAGAGCAACACTGAAGCTTTCTTT. Translation gives CASSLIGQSNTEAFF.

CDR3 sequence: CASSQAGNEQFF. In DNA form, the CDR3 reads TGTGCCAGCAGTCAAGCGGGGAATGAGCAGTTCTTC. The rearrangement links TRBV6-6 to TRBJ2-1, with 7 positions matching TRBD2. Germline CDR1 and CDR2: MNHNY and SVGAGI (reference sequence). This CDR3 region has 12 residues. V lost 5 bases to trimming and J lost 7 bases; unmatched junction nucleotides: 2.

The chain recombines TRBV5-1 with TRBJ1-6; possibly TRBD1 for D (5 bases). The germline CDR1 and CDR2 sequences are SGHRS and YFSETQ. This CDR3 contains 17 residues. V was clipped by 4 bases and J by 3 bases, with 17 bases between them. Here the CDR3 reads CASSHVTRDFYNSPLHF. CDR3 nucleotide sequence: TGCGCCAGCAGCCATGTTACCAGGGACTTCTATAATTCACCCCTCCACTTT.